Below are 30 T cell receptor beta chains sequenced from a single sample in a study of OX40 agonist ivuxolimab in advanced cancers. Repertoires were generated with immunoSEQ multiplex PCR, while TCRdb's copy carries only in-frame clones and drops some. The table has about 84,000 clones, approximately 89% seen once. Here the sequenced sample was CD4+ or CD8+ T cells sorted from blood, taken in a trial of the OX40 agonist ivuxolimab. Every receptor here comes from an adult with an advanced solid tumor such as melanoma, head and neck, liver or kidney cancer.

The V gene is TRBV6-5, the J gene TRBJ2-5; D is uncertain. The J call may be in error: the DNA end matches TRBJ2-7 better. Germline values: CDR1 MNHEY, CDR2 SVGAGI. This CDR3 has 15 amino acids. The CDR3 sequence: CASSYGGGGVYEQYF. CDR3 nucleotides: TGTGCCAGCAGTTACGGCGGTGGTGGAGTCTACGAGCAGTACTTC.

A note on this clone: The same CDR3 arises from other DNA sequences in this sample as well. The V and J genes are TRBV20-1 and TRBJ2-1; unclear D gene. V lost 3 bases and J lost 7, with 7 bases in between. The CDR3 totals 11 residues. Germline V lookup: CDR1 DFQATT, CDR2 SNEGSKA (reference sequence). The CDR3, as DNA: TGCAGTGCTAGGTATGGGAATGAGCAGTTCTTC. Protein sequence: CSARYGNEQFF.

The J gene is TRBJ1-5, the V gene TRBV19, with D perhaps matching TRBD1 (6 bases). This CDR3 is 14 amino acids long. CDR1 is LNHDA, CDR2 SQIVND, per germline (reference sequence). Trimming removed 4 bases at V and 2 bases at J, with 9 bases between. CDR3 coding DNA: TGTGCCAGTAGTAGCCGACAGGGCAATCAGCCCCAGCATTTT. Encoded protein: CASSSRQGNQPQHF. The full variable domain, rest sourced from reference TRBV19 and TRBJ1-5, is DGGITQSPKYLFRKEGQNVTLSCEQNLNHDAMYWYRQDPGQGLRLIYYSQIVNDFQKGDIAEGYSVSREKKESFPLTVTSAQKNPTAFYLCASSSRQGNQPQHFGDGTRLSIL.

V and J are TRBV29-1 and TRBJ1-1, with 9 nucleotides matching TRBD1. Germline assignment: CDR1 SQVTM and CDR2 ANQGSEA. Trimming removed 8 bases from V and 11 bases from J; junction bases left unmatched: 15. The CDR3 spans 13 residues. CDR3: CSIHRDRDSGAFF. DNA for the CDR3: TGCAGCATACACCGGGACAGGGATTCAGGGGCTTTCTTT.

The rearrangement links TRBV4-2 to TRBJ1-3, with D hard to call. This CDR3 contains 16 residues. V lost 0 bases to trimming and J lost 0 bases, with 9 bases between them. Per germline, CDR1 LGHNA and CDR2 YNFKEQ. The CDR3 DNA follows: TGTGCCAGCAGCCAAGAGAGTGGTTACTCTGGAAACACCATATATTTT. Translation: CASSQESGYSGNTIYF.

This chain's CDR3 is CASSRGQGSTDTQYF. Here the CDR3 DNA reads TGTGCCAGCAGCCGTGGGCAGGGGAGCACAGATACGCAGTATTTT. This chain joins TRBV6-6 and TRBJ2-3; TRBD1 might be the D (6 bases). V lost 6 bases and J lost 0, with 13 bases in between. CDR3 length: 15 amino acids. Per the germline V gene, CDR1 is MNHNY and CDR2 is SVGAGI (reference sequence).

The chain couples TRBV9 to TRBJ1-3; no firm D call. Trimming pared 0 bases from V and 7 bases from J, leaving 11 bases between. Germline loops: CDR1 SGDLS, CDR2 YYNGEE. This CDR3 contains 14 residues. CDR3 in amino acids: CASSVVVPANTIYF. CDR3 in DNA: TGTGCCAGCAGCGTAGTGGTTCCCGCGAACACCATATATTTT.

The V and J genes are TRBV7-9 and TRBJ2-3; possibly TRBD1 or TRBD2 for D (5 bases each). Trimming took 0 bases from V and 4 from J, leaving 5 bases between them. The CDR3 totals 13 residues. Per the germline V gene, CDR1 is SEHNR and CDR2 is FQNEAQ (reference sequence). This CDR3 reads CASSLAGADTQYF. The CDR3 DNA is TGTGCCAGCAGCTTAGCGGGGGCAGATACGCAGTATTTT.

V gene TRBV2 combines with J gene TRBJ2-2, with D unclear. CDR3 length equals 14 residues. Trimming shortened V by 4 bases and J by 6 bases, and 12 bases separated the two germline ends. Germline V gives CDR1 SNHLY, CDR2 FYNNEI. The CDR3 loop reads CASSGRVKAGELFF. CDR3 coding DNA: TGTGCCAGCAGTGGACGCGTAAAGGCCGGGGAGCTGTTTTTT.

DNA for the CDR3: TGTGCCAGCAGTGATCAGTCTGAGACCCAGTACTTC. The encoded protein is CASSDQSETQYF. The chain carries TRBV2 and TRBJ2-5; no clear D gene. The V end lost 3 bases, the J end lost 5 bases, and 7 bases lay between the germline ends. In germline, CDR1 is SNHLY, CDR2 FYNNEI. The CDR3 covers 12 residues.

The rearrangement uses TRBV11-2 and TRBJ2-5, with 9 nucleotides matching TRBD2. The CDR3 is made up of 14 amino acids. The ends lost 10 bases at V and 2 bases at J; junction bases unmatched: 8. Germline V gives CDR1 SGHAT, CDR2 FQNNGV. CDR3 DNA: TGTGCCACCTCCGTAGCGGGAGCGCAAGAGACCCAGTACTTC. Translated: CATSVAGAQETQYF.

CDR3 in DNA: TGTGCCAGCAGCCTGAGCCTAGCGGGGGGCTACGAGCAGTACTTC. Translating gives CASSLSLAGGYEQYF. The chain links TRBV7-2 to TRBJ2-7; 11 nucleotides agree with TRBD2. The V segment lost 5 bases and the J segment 3 bases; nucleotides outside the gene matches: 6. Germline CDR1 is SGHTA and CDR2 is FQGNSA. The CDR3 sequence is 15 residues long. The variable domain in full, completed from reference TRBV7-2 and TRBJ2-7, reads GAGVSQSPSNKVTEKGKDVELRCDPISGHTALYWYRQSLGQGLEFLIYFQGNSAPDKSGLPSDRFSAERTGGSVSTLTIQRTQQEDSAVYLCASSLSLAGGYEQYFGPGTRLTVT.

V and J are TRBV5-1 and TRBJ1-1, with D unclear. CDR3 length: 15 residues. Per the germline V gene, CDR1 is SGHRS and CDR2 is YFSETQ. V was clipped by 0 bases and J by 1 base, with 10 bases between them. The CDR3 region has the DNA TGCGCCAGCAGCTTGGCACATACAGAGAACACTGAAGCTTTCTTT. It specifies CASSLAHTENTEAFF.

The chain recombines TRBV18 with TRBJ1-1; D is unclear. The length of the CDR3 is 13 residues. The germline V gene has CDR1 KGHSH and CDR2 LQKENI. The germline V and J ends were trimmed by 3 bases and 1 base, with 6 bases remaining between them. The CDR3 is CASSPNRNTEAFF. For the CDR3, the DNA is TGTGCCAGCTCACCCAACAGGAACACTGAAGCTTTCTTT.

This chain joins TRBV29-1 and TRBJ2-5; D not certain. Trimming cost V 7 bases and J 9 bases, with 12 bases left between them. Germline CDR1 and CDR2: SQVTM and ANQGSEA. The CDR3 is made up of 10 amino acids. In nucleotides, the CDR3 is TGCAGCGCCTTCGAAGAAGCCCAGTACTTC. This translates into CSAFEEAQYF.

The rearrangement links TRBV29-1 to TRBJ2-7; no clear D gene. Germline CDR1 is SQVTM and CDR2 is ANQGSEA. V was cut by 6 bases and J by 0 bases, with 3 bases left in between. This CDR3 has 10 amino acids. CDR3 residues: CSVNSYEQYV. CDR3 bases: TGCAGCGTCAACTCCTACGAGCAGTACGTC.

The rearrangement joins TRBV5-5 to TRBJ1-2; TRBD1 is a possible D gene (5 bases). The CDR3 covers 13 residues. In germline, CDR1 is SGHKS, CDR2 YYEKEE (reference sequence). V was pared by 4 bases and J by 3 bases, with 10 bases between. The CDR3, as DNA: TGTGCCAGCAGCCCGGACACCTACTATGGCTACACCTTC. It translates to CASSPDTYYGYTF.

The chain employs TRBV5-6 and TRBJ1-2; TRBD1 aligns across 9 bases. Trimming took 4 bases from V and 5 from J; bases not matched to a gene: 12. The CDR3 is made up of 16 amino acids. Germline V gene sequence: CDR1 SGHDT, CDR2 YYEEEE. In DNA, the CDR3 is TGTGCCAGCAGCCCGGACAGGGGTGAAGGGGCGTATGGCTACACCTTC. It specifies CASSPDRGEGAYGYTF.

This sequence joins TRBV5-1 and TRBJ2-3, with TRBD1 as a possible D gene (6 bases). This CDR3 comprises 13 residues. The V and J ends lost 5 bases and 5 bases respectively, with 12 bases between them. Germline V gene data show CDR1 as SGHRS and CDR2 as YFSETQ. The CDR3 DNA reads as TGCGCCAGCAGTCCTGCAGGGGAAGATACGCAGTATTTT. Protein sequence: CASSPAGEDTQYF.

This chain uses TRBV5-6 with TRBJ2-1; TRBD1 matches 9 bases. The CDR3 totals 15 residues. V lost 1 base to trimming and J lost 8 bases; unmatched junction nucleotides: 7. Germline CDR1 and CDR2: SGHDT and YYEEEE. The CDR3 is CASSLTGGVDDEQFF. The CDR3 bases are TGTGCCAGCAGCTTGACAGGGGGCGTAGATGATGAGCAGTTCTTC. Looking up the rest from reference TRBV5-6 and TRBJ2-1 gives the full variable domain: DAGVTQSPTHLIKTRGQQVTLRCSPKSGHDTVSWYQQALGQGPQFIFQYYEEEERQRGNFPDRFSGHQFPNYSSELNVNALLLGDSALYLCASSLTGGVDDEQFFGPGTRLTVL.

The chain has TRBV5-1 and TRBJ2-5, with TRBD1 identical over 7 bases. This CDR3 contains 16 residues. The ends lost 4 bases at V and 1 base at J; junction bases unmatched: 10. Germline V gene lookup returns CDR1 SGHRS and CDR2 YFSETQ. The CDR3 spells CASSNGKAGGQETQYF. Here the CDR3 DNA reads TGCGCCAGCAGCAATGGGAAGGCAGGGGGCCAAGAGACCCAGTACTTC.

The rearrangement links TRBV7-9 to TRBJ2-1; TRBD2 matches at 11 bases. The CDR3 spans 17 residues. Germline CDR1 SEHNR, CDR2 FQNEAQ (reference sequence). With V trimmed by 1 base and J by 0 bases, 2 bases remained unmatched. CDR3 sequence reads: CASSLGGTSGSYNEQFF. The CDR3 region has the DNA TGTGCCAGCAGCTTAGGAGGGACTAGCGGCTCCTACAATGAGCAGTTCTTC. Looking up the rest from reference TRBV7-9 and TRBJ2-1 gives the full variable domain: DTGVSQNPRHKITKRGQNVTFRCDPISEHNRLYWYRQTLGQGPEFLTYFQNEAQLEKSRLLSDRFSAERPKGSFSTLEIQRTEQGDSAMYLCASSLGGTSGSYNEQFFGPGTRLTVL.

This clone was seen only a few times. J is TRBJ1-2 and V is TRBV7-9; D is unresolved. The CDR3 has 13 residues. The V and J ends lost 1 base and 2 bases respectively, with 5 bases between them. Looked up from germline, CDR1 is SEHNR and CDR2 is FQNEAQ (reference sequence). The CDR3 DNA sequence: TGTGCCAGCAGCTTAGAAGTGAACTATGGCTACACCTTC. It yields the protein CASSLEVNYGYTF. Full variable domain (remainder filled in from reference TRBV7-9 and TRBJ1-2): DTGVSQNPRHKITKRGQNVTFRCDPISEHNRLYWYRQTLGQGPEFLTYFQNEAQLEKSRLLSDRFSAERPKGSFSTLEIQRTEQGDSAMYLCASSLEVNYGYTFGSGTRLTVV.

The V and J genes are TRBV28 and TRBJ1-1; the match to TRBD1 covers 7 bases. The CDR3 consists of 16 residues. Germline loops: CDR1 MDHEN, CDR2 SYDVKM. V was pared by 6 bases and J by 6 bases, with 16 bases of the junction left unmatched. CDR3 protein: CASRTLQDRRSAEAFF. CDR3 nucleotides: TGTGCCAGCAGGACGCTTCAGGACAGGAGAAGCGCTGAAGCTTTCTTT.

The sample holds one count of this clone. The rearrangement uses TRBV7-3 and TRBJ2-6, with a possible D match to TRBD1 (5 bases). Per the germline V gene, CDR1 is SGHTA and CDR2 is FQGTGA. This CDR3 contains 18 residues. The germline V and J ends were trimmed by 2 bases and 0 bases, with 14 bases remaining between them. The CDR3 DNA reads TGTGCCAGCAGCTTATGGGGCAGTCTGAGCTCTGGGGCCAACGTCCTGACTTTC. It translates to CASSLWGSLSSGANVLTF.

The V and J genes are TRBV4-1 and TRBJ1-5; 7 positions agree with TRBD1. The CDR3 loop spans 16 amino acids. The V gene end was trimmed by 1 base and the J gene end by 2 bases; junction bases not matched to a gene: 5. Germline V lookup: CDR1 MGHRA, CDR2 YSYEKL. The CDR3 is CASSQGRGTGNQPQHF. The DNA of the CDR3 is TGCGCCAGCAGCCAAGGCCGCGGGACAGGCAATCAGCCCCAGCATTTT.

This clone is a singleton in its sample. The V and J genes are TRBV10-3 and TRBJ2-3; 8 bases line up with TRBD1. The V segment lost 6 bases and the J segment 0 bases; nucleotides outside the gene matches: 5. Per the germline V gene, CDR1 is ENHRY and CDR2 is SYGVKD. The CDR3 runs 15 residues. DNA for the CDR3: TGTGCCATCAGCTTGGGACAGGCGAGCACAGATACGCAGTATTTT. This codes for CAISLGQASTDTQYF.

This chain joins TRBV11-3 and TRBJ2-1, with TRBD2 identical over 8 bases. The CDR3 is made up of 16 amino acids. V shed 1 base and J 10 bases; nucleotides not matched to a gene: 12. Per germline, CDR1 SGHNT and CDR2 YENEEA. The CDR3, as DNA: TGTGCCAGCAGCTTAGGGGGCGGGAGGTCCCCAGGAGAGCAGTTCTTC. Translating gives CASSLGGGRSPGEQFF.

The gene calls are TRBV5-6 and TRBJ1-4; TRBD1 aligns across 7 bases. In germline, CDR1 is SGHDT, CDR2 YYEEEE. The CDR3 extends over 15 amino acids. Unmatched junction bases numbered 10, after V lost 4 bases and J lost 7 bases. The CDR3, as DNA: TGTGCCAGCAGCGCAACTACAGGGGACGGTGAAAAACTGTTTTTT. Its translation is CASSATTGDGEKLFF.

The rearrangement uses TRBV28 and TRBJ1-5; D gene uncertain. Trimming left V 4 bases short and J 7 bases short, with 8 bases between. The CDR3 is made up of 12 amino acids. Germline CDR1 is MDHEN and CDR2 is SYDVKM. The CDR3 spells CASSSLVQPQHF. CDR3 nucleotides: TGTGCCAGCAGTTCCCTGGTGCAGCCCCAGCATTTT.